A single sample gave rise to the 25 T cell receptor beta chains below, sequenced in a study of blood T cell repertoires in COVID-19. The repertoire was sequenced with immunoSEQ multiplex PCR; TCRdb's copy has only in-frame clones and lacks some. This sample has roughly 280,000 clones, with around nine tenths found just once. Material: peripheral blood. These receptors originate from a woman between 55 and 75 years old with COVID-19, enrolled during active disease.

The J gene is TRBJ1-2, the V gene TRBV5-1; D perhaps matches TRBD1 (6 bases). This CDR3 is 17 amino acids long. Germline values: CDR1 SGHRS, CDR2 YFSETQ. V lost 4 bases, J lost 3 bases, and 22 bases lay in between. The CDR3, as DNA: TGCGCCAGCAGCCCCGGGGGGCGGCGGTATGGGGACTATGGCTACACCTTC. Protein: CASSPGGRRYGDYGYTF.

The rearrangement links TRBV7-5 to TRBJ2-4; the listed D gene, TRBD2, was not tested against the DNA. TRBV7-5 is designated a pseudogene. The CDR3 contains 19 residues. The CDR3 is CARSSRTSGGGRRENIQYF. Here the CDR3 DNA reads TGTGCCAGAAGCTCCCGGACTAGCGGGGGGGGTCGGCGGGAAAACATTCAGTACTTC.

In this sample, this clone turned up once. The CDR3 reads CSGVGVGQGLSFF. The CDR3 region has the DNA TGCAGCGGGGTGGGTGTAGGGCAGGGTCTGTCTTTCTTT. V gene TRBV29-1 combines with J gene TRBJ1-1; D perhaps matches TRBD1 (5 bases). Germline V gene lookup returns CDR1 SQVTM and CDR2 ANQGSEA. V gave up 7 bases and J gave up 12 bases, with 24 bases separating them. The CDR3 sequence is 13 residues long.

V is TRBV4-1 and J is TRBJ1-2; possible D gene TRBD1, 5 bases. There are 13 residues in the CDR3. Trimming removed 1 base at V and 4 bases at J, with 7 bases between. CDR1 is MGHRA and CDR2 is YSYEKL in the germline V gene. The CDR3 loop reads CASSQAGFYGYTF. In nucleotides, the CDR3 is TGCGCCAGCAGCCAAGCAGGGTTCTATGGCTACACCTTC.

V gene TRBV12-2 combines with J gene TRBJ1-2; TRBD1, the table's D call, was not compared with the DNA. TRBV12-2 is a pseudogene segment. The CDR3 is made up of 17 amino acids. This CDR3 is CASRAFGPDRDREGYTF. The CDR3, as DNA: TGTGCAAGTCGCGCGTTCGGCCCCGACAGGGATCGAGAGGGCTACACCTTC.

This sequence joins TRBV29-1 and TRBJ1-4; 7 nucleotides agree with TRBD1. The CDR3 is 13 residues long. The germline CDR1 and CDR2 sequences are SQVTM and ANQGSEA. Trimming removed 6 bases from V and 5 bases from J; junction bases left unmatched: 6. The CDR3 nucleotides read TGCAGCGTGAAAGGAGGGGGCAATGAAAAACTGTTTTTT. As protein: CSVKGGGNEKLFF.

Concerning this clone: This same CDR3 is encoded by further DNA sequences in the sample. In nucleotides, the CDR3 is TGCGCCAGCAGCTTCGGACAGAACACTGAAGCTTTCTTT. Translated: CASSFGQNTEAFF. The chain joins TRBV5-1 to TRBJ1-1; a possible D gene is TRBD1 (5 bases). CDR3 length equals 13 residues. Trimming took 2 bases from V and 1 from J, leaving 6 bases between them. CDR1 SGHRS and CDR2 YFSETQ come from the germline V gene.

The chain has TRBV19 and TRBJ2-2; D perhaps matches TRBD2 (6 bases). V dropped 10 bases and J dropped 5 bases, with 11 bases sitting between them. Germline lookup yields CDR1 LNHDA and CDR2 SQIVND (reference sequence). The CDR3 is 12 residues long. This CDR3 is CATGGVTGELFF. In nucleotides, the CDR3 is TGTGCCACCGGAGGGGTGACCGGGGAGCTGTTTTTT.

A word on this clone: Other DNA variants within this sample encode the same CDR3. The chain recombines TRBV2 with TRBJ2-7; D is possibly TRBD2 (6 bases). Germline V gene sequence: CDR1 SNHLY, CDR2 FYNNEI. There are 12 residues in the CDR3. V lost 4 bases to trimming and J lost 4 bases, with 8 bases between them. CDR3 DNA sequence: TGTGCCAGCAGTGCGACTAGGTACGAGCAGTACTTC. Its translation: CASSATRYEQYF. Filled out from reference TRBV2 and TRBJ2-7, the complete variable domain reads EPEVTQTPSHQVTQMGQEVILRCVPISNHLYFYWYRQILGQKVEFLVSFYNNEISEKSEIFDDQFSVERPDGSNFTLKIRSTKLEDSAMYFCASSATRYEQYFGPGTRLTVT.

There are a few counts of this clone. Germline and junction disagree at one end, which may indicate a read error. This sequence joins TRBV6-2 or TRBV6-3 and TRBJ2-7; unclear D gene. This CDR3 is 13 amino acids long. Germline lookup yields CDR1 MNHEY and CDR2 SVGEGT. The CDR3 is CASSSSSAGSPNF. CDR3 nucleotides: TGTGCCAGCAGTTCCTCCTCCGCCGGGTCTCCCAACTTC.

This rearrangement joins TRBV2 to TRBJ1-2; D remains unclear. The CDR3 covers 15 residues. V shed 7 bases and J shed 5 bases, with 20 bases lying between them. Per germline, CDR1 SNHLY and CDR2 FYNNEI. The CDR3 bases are TGTGCCAGCAAGGAGGGAGGGAGCCTCGGTTATGGCTACACCTTC. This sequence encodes CASKEGGSLGYGYTF.

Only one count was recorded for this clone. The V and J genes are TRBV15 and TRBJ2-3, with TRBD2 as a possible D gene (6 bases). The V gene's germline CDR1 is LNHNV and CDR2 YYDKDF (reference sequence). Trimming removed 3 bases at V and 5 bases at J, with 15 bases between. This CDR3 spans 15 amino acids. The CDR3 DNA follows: TGTGCCACCAGCAGGGAGGCGGGACTCGGAGATACGCAGTATTTT. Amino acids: CATSREAGLGDTQYF.

The CDR3 sequence is CASSKIAGGLRPGELFF. The CDR3 nucleotides are TGTGCCAGCAGTAAGATAGCGGGAGGGCTTAGGCCCGGGGAGCTGTTTTTT. This chain joins TRBV27 and TRBJ2-2, with 11 positions matching TRBD2. The CDR3 is 17 amino acids. The V gene end was trimmed by 5 bases and the J gene end by 6 bases; junction bases not matched to a gene: 11. Germline loops: CDR1 MNHEY, CDR2 SMNVEV (reference sequence).

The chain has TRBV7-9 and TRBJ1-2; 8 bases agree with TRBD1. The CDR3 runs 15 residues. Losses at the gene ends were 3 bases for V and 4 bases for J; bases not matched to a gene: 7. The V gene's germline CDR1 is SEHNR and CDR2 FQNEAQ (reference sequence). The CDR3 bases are TGTGCCAGCAGCTTCCCAGCAGGGGGCTTCTATGGCTACACCTTC. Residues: CASSFPAGGFYGYTF. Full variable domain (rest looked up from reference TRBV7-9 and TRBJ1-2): DTGVSQNPRHKITKRGQNVTFRCDPISEHNRLYWYRQTLGQGPEFLTYFQNEAQLEKSRLLSDRFSAERPKGSFSTLEIQRTEQGDSAMYLCASSFPAGGFYGYTFGSGTRLTVV.

The CDR3 protein is CASRTRDYSYEQYF. Written as DNA, the CDR3 is TGTGCCAGCAGGACCCGGGACTACTCCTACGAGCAGTACTTC. The chain recombines TRBV2 with TRBJ2-7, with 7 bases identical to TRBD2. V gave up 6 bases and J gave up 0 bases; unmatched junction bases: 5. The V gene's germline CDR1 is SNHLY and CDR2 FYNNEI. The CDR3 is 14 residues long.

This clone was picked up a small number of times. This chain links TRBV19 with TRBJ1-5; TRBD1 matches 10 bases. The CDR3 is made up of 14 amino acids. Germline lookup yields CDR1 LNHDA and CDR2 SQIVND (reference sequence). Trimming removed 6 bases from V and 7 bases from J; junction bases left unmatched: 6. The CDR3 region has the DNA TGTGCCAGTAGACAGACAGGGGGCAGACAGCCCCAGCATTTT. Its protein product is CASRQTGGRQPQHF.

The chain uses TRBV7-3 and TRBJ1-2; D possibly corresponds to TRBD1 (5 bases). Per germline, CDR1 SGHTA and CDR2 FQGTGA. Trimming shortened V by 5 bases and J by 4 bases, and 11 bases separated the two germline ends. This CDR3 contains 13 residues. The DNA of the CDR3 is TGTGCCAGCAGCGCAGGGTCAGCCTATGGCTACACCTTC. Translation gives CASSAGSAYGYTF.

This chain's CDR3 is CASSRTREGYGYTF. The DNA for the CDR3 is TGTGCCAGCAGCCGGACTCGCGAGGGCTATGGCTACACCTTC. The V gene is TRBV6-2 or TRBV6-3, the J gene TRBJ1-2; no reliable D call. V shed 6 bases and J shed 4 bases, with 15 bases lying between them. Per the germline V gene, CDR1 is MNHEY and CDR2 is SVGEGT. The CDR3 extends over 14 amino acids.

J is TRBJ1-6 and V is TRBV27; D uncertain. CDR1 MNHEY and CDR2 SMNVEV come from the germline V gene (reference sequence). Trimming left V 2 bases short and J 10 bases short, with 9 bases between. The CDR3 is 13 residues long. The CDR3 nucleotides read TGTGCCAGCAGTTTACATTTAGAATCACCCCTCCACTTT. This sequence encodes CASSLHLESPLHF.

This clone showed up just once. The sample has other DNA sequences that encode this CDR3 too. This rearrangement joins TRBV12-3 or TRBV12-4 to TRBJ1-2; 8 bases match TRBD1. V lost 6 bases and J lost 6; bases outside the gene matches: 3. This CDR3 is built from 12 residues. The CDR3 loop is CASSRQGNGYTF. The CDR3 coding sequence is TGTGCCAGCAGCAGACAGGGGAATGGCTACACCTTC.

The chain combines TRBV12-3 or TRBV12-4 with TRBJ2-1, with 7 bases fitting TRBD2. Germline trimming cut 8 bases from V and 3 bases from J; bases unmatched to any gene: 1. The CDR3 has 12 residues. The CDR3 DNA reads TGTGCCAGCGGGGACTACTACAATGAGCAGTTCTTC. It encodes CASGDYYNEQFF.

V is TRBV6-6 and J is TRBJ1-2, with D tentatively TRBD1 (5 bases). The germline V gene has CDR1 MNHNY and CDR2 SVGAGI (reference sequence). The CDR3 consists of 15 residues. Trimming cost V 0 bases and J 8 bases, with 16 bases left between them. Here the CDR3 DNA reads TGTGCCAGCAGTTACTCTTCAGGGTCGATGAAAGGCTACACCTTC. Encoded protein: CASSYSSGSMKGYTF.

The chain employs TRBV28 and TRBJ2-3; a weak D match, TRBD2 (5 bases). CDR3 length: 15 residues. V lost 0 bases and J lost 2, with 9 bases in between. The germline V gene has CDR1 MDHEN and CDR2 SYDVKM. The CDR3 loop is CASSLWGAATDTQYF. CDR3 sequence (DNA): TGTGCCAGCAGTTTATGGGGAGCGGCCACAGATACGCAGTATTTT.

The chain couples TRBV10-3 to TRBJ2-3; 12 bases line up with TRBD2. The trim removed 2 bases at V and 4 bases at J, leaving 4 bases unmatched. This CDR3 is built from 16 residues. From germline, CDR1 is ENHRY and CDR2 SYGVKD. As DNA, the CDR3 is TGTGCCATCAGTGAGCTAGCGGGAGGGCCGTCAGATACGCAGTATTTT. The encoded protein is CAISELAGGPSDTQYF.

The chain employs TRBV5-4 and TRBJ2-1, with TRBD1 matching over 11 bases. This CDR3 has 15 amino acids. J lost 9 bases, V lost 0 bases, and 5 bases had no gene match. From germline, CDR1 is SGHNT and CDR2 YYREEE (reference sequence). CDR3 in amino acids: CASSLDGTGGVEQFF. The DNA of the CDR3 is TGTGCCAGCAGCTTGGATGGGACAGGGGGGGTTGAGCAGTTCTTC.